The clone carrying this T cell receptor beta chain appeared many times. Trimming cost V 1 base and J 1 base, with 2 bases left between them. Germline CDR1 reads SEHNR; CDR2 reads FQNEAQ (reference sequence). The CDR3 covers 12 residues. Unique molecular identifiers were incorporated into the prepared TCRbeta library. MiXCR was run by TCRdb on the PCR reads, yielding one entry per CDR3 protein. The data contain more than 25,000 distinct CDR3 sequences, 5% to 7% of them singletons. This entry belongs to a study of T-cell reconstitution after alpha-beta-depleted transplantation in children. Sequencing used PBMCs, mostly from graft donor cells, obtained 180 days after TCRalphabeta/CD19-depleted stem cell transplant. V gene TRBV7-9 combines with J gene TRBJ2-7; no definite D call. This sequence was found in a male patient between 10 and 17 years old who had a stem cell transplant for acute myeloid leukemia, so the T cells may come from the graft donor. The CDR3 DNA follows: TGTGCCAGCAGCTTAGAATCCTACGAGCAGTACTTC. Protein: CASSLESYEQYF.